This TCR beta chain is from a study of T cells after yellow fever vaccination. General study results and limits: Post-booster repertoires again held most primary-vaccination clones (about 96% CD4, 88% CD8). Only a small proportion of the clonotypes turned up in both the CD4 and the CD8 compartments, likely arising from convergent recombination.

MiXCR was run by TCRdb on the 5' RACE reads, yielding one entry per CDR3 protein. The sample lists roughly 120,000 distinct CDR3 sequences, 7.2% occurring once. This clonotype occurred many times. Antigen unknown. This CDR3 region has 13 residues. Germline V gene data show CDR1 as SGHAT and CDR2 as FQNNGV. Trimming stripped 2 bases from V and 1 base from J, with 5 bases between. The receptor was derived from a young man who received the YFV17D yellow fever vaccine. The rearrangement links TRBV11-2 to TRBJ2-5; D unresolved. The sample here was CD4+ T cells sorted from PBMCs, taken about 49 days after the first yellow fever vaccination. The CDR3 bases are TGTGCCAGCAGCTTATCTGGCCAAGAGACCCAGTACTTC. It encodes CASSLSGQETQYF.